Each of the 2 T cell receptor beta chains below was sequenced from the same sample in a study of beta chain features in type 1 diabetes. The investigators reverse transcribed all of the isolated RNA, so they sequenced expressed TCRB transcripts. Data came from immunoSEQ multiplex PCR; TCRdb stores just in-frame clones and leaves some out. The sample has 150,000 to 200,000 clones, 7.5% to 9.5% seen once. The sequenced material came from central memory CD4+ T cells from blood. The receptors stem from a woman aged 18-29 years in good health.

The table lists this clone with a few counts. The V and J genes are TRBV11-2 and TRBJ2-1, with a possible D match to TRBD1 (6 bases). V was cut by 5 bases and J by 0 bases, with 14 bases left in between. CDR3 length: 16 amino acids. Germline CDR1 reads SGHAT; CDR2 reads FQNNGV. CDR3 sequence reads: CASSPRPDSSYNEQFF. The CDR3 nucleotides read TGTGCCAGCAGCCCCCGTCCGGACAGCTCCTACAATGAGCAGTTCTTC.

The chain uses TRBV21-1 and TRBJ1-3. TRBV21-1 is a known pseudogene. The CDR3 covers 19 residues. This CDR3 is CASSKVSSGTAASGNTIYF. The CDR3 coding sequence is TGTGCCAGCAGCAAAGTCAGCTCAGGGACTGCTGCCTCTGGAAACACCATATATTTT.